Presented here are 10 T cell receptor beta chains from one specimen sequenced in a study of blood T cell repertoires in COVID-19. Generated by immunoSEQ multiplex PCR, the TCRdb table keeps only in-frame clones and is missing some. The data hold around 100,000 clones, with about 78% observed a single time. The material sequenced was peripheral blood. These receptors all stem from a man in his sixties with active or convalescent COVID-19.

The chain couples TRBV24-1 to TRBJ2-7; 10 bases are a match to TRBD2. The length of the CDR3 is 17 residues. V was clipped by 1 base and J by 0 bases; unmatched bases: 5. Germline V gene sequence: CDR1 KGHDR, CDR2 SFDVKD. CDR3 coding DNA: TGTGCCACCAGTGATTTAACTAGCGGGGCCGCCTCCTACGAGCAGTACGTC. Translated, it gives CATSDLTSGAASYEQYV.

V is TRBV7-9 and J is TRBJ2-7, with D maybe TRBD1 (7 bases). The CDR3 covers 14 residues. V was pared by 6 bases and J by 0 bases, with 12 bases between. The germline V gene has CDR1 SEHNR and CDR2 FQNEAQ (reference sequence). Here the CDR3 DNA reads TGTGCCAGCAGATCAGGGGGGAGCTCCTACGAGCAGTACTTC. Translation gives CASRSGGSSYEQYF.

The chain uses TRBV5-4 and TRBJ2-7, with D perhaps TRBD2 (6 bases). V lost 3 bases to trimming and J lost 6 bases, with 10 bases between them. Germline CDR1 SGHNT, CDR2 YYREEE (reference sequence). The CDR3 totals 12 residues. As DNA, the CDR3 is TGTGCCAGCAGCTCCCGGGGGTTCGAGCAGTACGTC. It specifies CASSSRGFEQYV.

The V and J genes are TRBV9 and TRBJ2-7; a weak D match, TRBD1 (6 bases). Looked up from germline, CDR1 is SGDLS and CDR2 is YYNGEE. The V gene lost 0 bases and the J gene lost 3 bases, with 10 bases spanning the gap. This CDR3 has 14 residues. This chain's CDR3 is CASSVATGHYEQYF. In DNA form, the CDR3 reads TGTGCCAGCAGCGTAGCAACGGGACACTACGAGCAGTACTTC.

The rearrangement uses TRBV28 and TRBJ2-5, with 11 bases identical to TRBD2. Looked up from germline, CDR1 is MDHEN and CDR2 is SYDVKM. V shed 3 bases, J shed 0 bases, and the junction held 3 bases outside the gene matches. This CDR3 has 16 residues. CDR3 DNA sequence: TGTGCCAGCAGTTTGTTAGCGGGAGGGTACCAAGAGACCCAGTACTTC. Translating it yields CASSLLAGGYQETQYF.

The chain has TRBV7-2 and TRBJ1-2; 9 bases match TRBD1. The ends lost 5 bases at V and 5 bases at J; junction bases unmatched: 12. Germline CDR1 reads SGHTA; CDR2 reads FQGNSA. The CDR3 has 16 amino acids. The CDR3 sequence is CASSVDRGKVGYGYTF. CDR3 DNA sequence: TGTGCCAGCAGCGTGGACAGGGGTAAAGTAGGGTATGGCTACACCTTC.

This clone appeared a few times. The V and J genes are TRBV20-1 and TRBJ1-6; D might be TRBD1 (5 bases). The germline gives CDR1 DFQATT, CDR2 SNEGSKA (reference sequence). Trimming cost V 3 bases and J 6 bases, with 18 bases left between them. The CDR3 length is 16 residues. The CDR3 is CSASPFGQAFNSPLHF. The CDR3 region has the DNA TGCAGTGCTAGTCCCTTCGGACAAGCTTTTAATTCACCCCTCCACTTT.

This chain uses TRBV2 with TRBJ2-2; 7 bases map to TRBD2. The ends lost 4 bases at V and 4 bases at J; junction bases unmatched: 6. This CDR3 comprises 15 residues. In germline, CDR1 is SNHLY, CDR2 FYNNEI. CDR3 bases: TGTGCCAGCAGTGGTCGCGGGAGAGGCACCGGGGAGCTGTTTTTT. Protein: CASSGRGRGTGELFF.

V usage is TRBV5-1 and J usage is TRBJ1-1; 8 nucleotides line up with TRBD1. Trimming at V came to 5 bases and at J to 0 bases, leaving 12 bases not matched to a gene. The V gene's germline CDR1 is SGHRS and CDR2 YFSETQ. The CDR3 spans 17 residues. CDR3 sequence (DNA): TGCGCCAGCAGTTCTGGACAGGGAGGGGGAATGAACACTGAAGCTTTCTTT. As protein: CASSSGQGGGMNTEAFF.

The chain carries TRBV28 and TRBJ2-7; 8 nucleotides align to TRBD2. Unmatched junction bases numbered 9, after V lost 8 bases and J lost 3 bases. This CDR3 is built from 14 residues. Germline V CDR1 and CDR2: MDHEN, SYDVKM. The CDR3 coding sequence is TGTGCCAGCCGGGGCGGGAGGAATAACTACGAGCAGTACTTC. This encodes CASRGGRNNYEQYF.